These 22 T cell receptor beta chains were sequenced from one sample in a study of T cells after yellow fever vaccination (dated by TCRdb to about 2019). In light of the paper, this sample's treatment or condition label describes: live attenuated yellow fever vaccine strain. Library generation was performed with 5' RACE. Sequencing relied on an Illumina HiSeq 2500. TCRdb applied fastp at Q25 and MiXCR to the public reads, then kept only in-frame beta chains. Each CDR3 protein gets just one entry, which takes the most common genes and DNA from the rows behind it. The sample table shows roughly 140,000 distinct CDR3 sequences, and more than 6% are seen once. The ten largest make up under 0.95% of the sample. Specimen: CD4+ T cells sorted from PBMCs, collected 5 days after the yellow fever booster vaccination. All receptors derive from a man aged 25 to 45 who received the YFV17D yellow fever vaccine.

This clonotype was detected ten times or more. The V call is TRBV12-3 or TRBV12-4, the J call TRBJ2-3; D might be TRBD2 (6 bases). V gave up 4 bases and J gave up 2 bases, with 28 bases separating them. The CDR3 contains 20 residues. CDR3 bases: TGTGCCAGCAGTTCCAGACTAGTGGAGGGATCACGGGGTTTCACAGATACGCAGTATTTT. It codes for CASSSRLVEGSRGFTDTQYF.

This clonotype came up a few times. V usage is TRBV19 and J usage is TRBJ1-5; 9 positions agree with TRBD1. Germline-derived CDR1 and CDR2 are LNHDA and SQIVND (reference sequence). V lost 9 bases and J lost 6; bases outside the gene matches: 6. This CDR3 is 13 amino acids long. For the CDR3, the DNA is TGTGCCAGCATGGGACAGGGTCGTCAGCCCCAGCATTTT. Translation: CASMGQGRQPQHF.

In this sample, this clonotype turned up a few times. The chain uses TRBV7-8 and TRBJ2-3, with 9 bases aligning to TRBD2. Germline V gene lookup returns CDR1 SGHVS and CDR2 FQNEAQ. V lost 4 bases, J lost 2 bases, and 4 bases stayed unmatched. This CDR3 is 15 amino acids long. The CDR3 nucleotides are TGTGCCAGCAGCTCGCTAGCGGGACCCACAGATACGCAGTATTTT. Its protein is CASSSLAGPTDTQYF.

This clonotype has just a few counts. This rearrangement joins TRBV5-1 to TRBJ2-7; the match to TRBD2 covers 7 bases. Per germline, CDR1 SGHRS and CDR2 YFSETQ. J gave up 4 bases and V 2 bases, and 6 bases lay outside the gene matches. The CDR3 length is 14 residues. Written as DNA, the CDR3 is TGCGCCAGCAGCTTTGGGGGGGGTGGATACGAGCAGTACTTC. Translating it yields CASSFGGGGYEQYF.

This clonotype has ten or more counts. The chain uses TRBV19 and TRBJ2-5, with D unclear. The V and J ends lost 7 bases and 2 bases respectively, with 11 bases between them. This CDR3 is 13 amino acids long. Germline CDR1 reads LNHDA; CDR2 reads SQIVND (reference sequence). The CDR3 here is CASKKESQETQYF. CDR3 coding DNA: TGTGCCAGTAAGAAGGAGAGTCAAGAGACCCAGTACTTC.

This clonotype was found many times. The chain combines TRBV30 with TRBJ2-7, with 7 bases matching TRBD2. There are 12 residues in the CDR3. Trimming took 8 bases from V and 1 from J; bases not matched to a gene: 5. Looked up from germline, CDR1 is GTSNPN and CDR2 is SVGIG (reference sequence). DNA for the CDR3: TGTGCCGGGGGGAGGGGATCCTACGAGCAGTACTTC. Its translation is CAGGRGSYEQYF.

J is TRBJ2-5 and V is TRBV5-4; no reliable D call. CDR3 length: 12 residues. With 1 base removed from V and 1 base from J, the gap between germline ends came to 2 bases. Germline CDR1 SGHNT, CDR2 YYREEE (reference sequence). CDR3 nucleotides: TGTGCCAGCAGCTTGTCCCAAGAGACCCAGTACTTC. Translating it yields CASSLSQETQYF.

The sample holds many counts of this clonotype. This rearrangement joins TRBV5-6 to TRBJ2-5; 10 bases line up with TRBD2. V dropped 1 base and J dropped 5; count of bases not matched to a gene: 8. CDR3 size: 16 residues. Germline CDR1 reads SGHDT; CDR2 reads YYEEEE. The CDR3 here is CASSLPGTSASETQYF. In DNA, the CDR3 is TGTGCCAGCAGCTTGCCTGGGACTAGCGCTTCGGAGACCCAGTACTTC.

This clonotype was detected ten times or more. This chain joins TRBV29-1 and TRBJ2-5; D unclear. Trimming removed 6 bases from V and 5 bases from J, with 7 bases in between. Germline V CDR1 and CDR2: SQVTM, ANQGSEA. This CDR3 contains 10 residues. For the CDR3, the DNA is TGCAGCGTGAGTGAGGAGACCCAGTACTTC. Translating it yields CSVSEETQYF.

The chain recombines TRBV19 with TRBJ2-7, with TRBD1 as a possible D gene (5 bases). From germline, CDR1 is LNHDA and CDR2 SQIVND (reference sequence). Trimming left V 3 bases short and J 3 bases short, with 12 bases between. The CDR3 has 14 amino acids. The CDR3 DNA sequence: TGTGCCAGTAGTATCGCAGGGCTGAGCTACGAGCAGTACTTC. Translating it yields CASSIAGLSYEQYF.

This clonotype was found many times. This sequence joins TRBV20-1 and TRBJ1-4, with 9 bases matching TRBD1. The trim removed 5 bases at V and 7 bases at J, leaving 8 bases unmatched. This CDR3 is built from 14 residues. CDR1 and CDR2 (germline): DFQATT, SNEGSKA (reference sequence). This chain's CDR3 is CSALPGQGFEKLFF. Written as DNA, the CDR3 is TGCAGTGCTCTCCCGGGACAGGGTTTTGAAAAACTGTTTTTT.

This clonotype was found many times. This chain joins TRBV28 and TRBJ2-7; D is undetermined. In germline, CDR1 is MDHEN, CDR2 SYDVKM. CDR3 size: 10 residues. V was trimmed by 8 bases and J by 3 bases, leaving 5 bases between them. The CDR3 sequence: CASSNYEQYF. The DNA of the CDR3 is TGTGCCAGCTCTAACTACGAGCAGTACTTC. Drawing the rest from reference TRBV28 and TRBJ2-7, the complete variable domain is DVKVTQSSRYLVKRTGEKVFLECVQDMDHENMFWYRQDPGLGLRLIYFSYDVKMKEKGDIPEGYSVSREKKERFSLILESASTNQTSMYLCASSNYEQYFGPGTRLTVT.

The chain carries TRBV7-2 and TRBJ1-5, with 7 bases matching TRBD1. The V segment lost 2 bases and the J segment 8 bases; nucleotides outside the gene matches: 6. This CDR3 region has 14 residues. Germline-derived CDR1 and CDR2 are SGHTA and FQGNSA. The CDR3 coding sequence is TGTGCCAGCAGCTTACGGGACAGCATCAAGCCCCAGCATTTT. This encodes CASSLRDSIKPQHF.

This clonotype was picked up many times. The chain links TRBV5-1 to TRBJ2-2; D remains unclear. Trimming cost V 3 bases and J 7 bases, with 16 bases left between them. This CDR3 region has 15 residues. Germline CDR1 SGHRS, CDR2 YFSETQ. The CDR3 nucleotides read TGCGCCAGCAGCTCGGGCGGCGAGGAGAGCGGGGAGCTGTTTTTT. Translating it yields CASSSGGEESGELFF.

Many counts were recorded for this clonotype. V gene TRBV4-3 combines with J gene TRBJ2-7; 7 positions match TRBD1. J lost 1 base, V lost 4 bases, and 7 bases had no gene match. This CDR3 contains 15 residues. Germline loops: CDR1 LGHNA, CDR2 YSLEER. The CDR3 reads CASSLGTAKSYEQYF. The CDR3 DNA follows: TGCGCCAGCAGCCTTGGGACAGCTAAATCCTACGAGCAGTACTTC.

The rearrangement links TRBV6-5 to TRBJ2-4; D unclear. With 6 bases removed from V and 9 bases from J, the gap between germline ends came to 9 bases. The CDR3 runs 11 residues. From germline, CDR1 is MNHEY and CDR2 SVGAGI. The CDR3 reads CASSHGLIQYF. Here the CDR3 DNA reads TGTGCCAGCAGCCACGGGCTCATTCAGTACTTC.

This clonotype was counted at least ten times. The V and J genes are TRBV5-1 and TRBJ2-1; 10 bases line up with TRBD2. V shed 2 bases, J shed 7 bases, and the junction held 9 bases outside the gene matches. The CDR3 has 16 amino acids. CDR1 and CDR2 (germline): SGHRS, YFSETQ. DNA for the CDR3: TGCGCCAGCAGCTTAACCAGCGGGAGGGCCAGGAATGAGCAGTTCTTC. Its translation: CASSLTSGRARNEQFF.

At least ten counts were recorded for this clonotype. The J gene is TRBJ2-7, the V gene TRBV5-6; D might be TRBD2 (6 bases). V was shortened by 0 bases and J by 3 bases, with 13 bases between the two germline ends. CDR1 and CDR2 from the germline V gene are SGHDT and YYEEEE. There are 15 residues in the CDR3. In DNA form, the CDR3 reads TGTGCCAGCAGCTTGGGTGCGGGGCGGTACTACGAGCAGTACTTC. Its translation is CASSLGAGRYYEQYF.

There are many counts of this clonotype. In DNA, the CDR3 is TGTGCCAGTAGTATGATCCGGGACAGTTCATCATCGGCTTATGGCTACACCTTC. It codes for CASSMIRDSSSSAYGYTF. The chain links TRBV19 to TRBJ1-2; 7 bases fit TRBD1. V lost 3 bases, J lost 5 bases, and 18 bases stayed unmatched. The CDR3 sequence is 18 residues long. Germline assignment: CDR1 LNHDA and CDR2 SQIVND (reference sequence).

About this clonotype: This may stem from a read error, because a much larger clone lies one nucleotide away. The V gene is TRBV20-1, the J gene TRBJ1-6; 8 nucleotides line up with TRBD1. The V gene's germline CDR1 is DFQATT and CDR2 SNEGSKA (reference sequence). Losses at the gene ends were 6 bases for V and 15 bases for J; bases not matched to a gene: 10. This CDR3 region has 12 residues. CDR3 in amino acids: CSAQTGDPLLHF. CDR3 sequence (DNA): TGCAGTGCCCAGACAGGGGATCCACTCCTCCACTTT.

This clonotype has at least ten counts. The chain couples TRBV20-1 to TRBJ2-7; perhaps TRBD1 as D (6 bases). Germline values: CDR1 DFQATT, CDR2 SNEGSKA (reference sequence). The ends were cut back, 2 bases at V and 1 base at J, with 12 bases in the middle. The CDR3 is made up of 14 amino acids. The CDR3 coding sequence is TGCAGTGCTAGAAACTGGGACAAGTCCTACGAGCAGTACTTC. Translated: CSARNWDKSYEQYF.

This clonotype was detected many times. The chain is built from TRBV7-9 and TRBJ1-1, with no clear D. Deletions cut 5 bases from V and 1 base from J, with 14 bases between. CDR1 is SEHNR, CDR2 FQNEAQ, per germline (reference sequence). This CDR3 contains 15 residues. Here the CDR3 DNA reads TGTGCCAGCAGCGCCTCCAGGCACGGGAACACTGAAGCTTTCTTT. Amino acid sequence: CASSASRHGNTEAFF.